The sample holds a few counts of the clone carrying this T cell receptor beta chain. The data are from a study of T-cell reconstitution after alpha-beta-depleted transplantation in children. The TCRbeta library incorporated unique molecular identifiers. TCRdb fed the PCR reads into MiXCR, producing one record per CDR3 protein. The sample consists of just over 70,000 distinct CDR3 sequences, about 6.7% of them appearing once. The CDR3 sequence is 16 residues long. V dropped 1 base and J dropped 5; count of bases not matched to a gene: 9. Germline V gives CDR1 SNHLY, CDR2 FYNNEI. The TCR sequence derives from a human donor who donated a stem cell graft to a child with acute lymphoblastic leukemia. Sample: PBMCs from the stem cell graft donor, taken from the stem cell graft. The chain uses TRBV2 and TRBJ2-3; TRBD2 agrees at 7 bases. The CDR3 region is CASSEVSGRAKDTQYF. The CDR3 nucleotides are TGTGCCAGCAGTGAAGTGTCGGGGAGGGCCAAAGATACGCAGTATTTT.